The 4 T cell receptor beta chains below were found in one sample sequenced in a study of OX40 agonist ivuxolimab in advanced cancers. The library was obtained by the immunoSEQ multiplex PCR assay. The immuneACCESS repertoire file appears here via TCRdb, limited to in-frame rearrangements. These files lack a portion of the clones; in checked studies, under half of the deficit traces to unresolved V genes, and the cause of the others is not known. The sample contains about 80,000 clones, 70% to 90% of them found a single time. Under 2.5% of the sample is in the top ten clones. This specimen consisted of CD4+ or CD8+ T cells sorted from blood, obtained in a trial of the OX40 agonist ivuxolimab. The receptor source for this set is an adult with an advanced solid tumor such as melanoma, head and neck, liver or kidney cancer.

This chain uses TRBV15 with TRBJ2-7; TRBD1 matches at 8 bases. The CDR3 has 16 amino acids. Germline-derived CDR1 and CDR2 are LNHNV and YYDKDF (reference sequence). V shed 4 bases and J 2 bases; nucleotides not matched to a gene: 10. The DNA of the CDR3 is TGTGCCACCAGCACCAGAGCAGGGACAGGAGCCTACGAGCAGTACTTC. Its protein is CATSTRAGTGAYEQYF.

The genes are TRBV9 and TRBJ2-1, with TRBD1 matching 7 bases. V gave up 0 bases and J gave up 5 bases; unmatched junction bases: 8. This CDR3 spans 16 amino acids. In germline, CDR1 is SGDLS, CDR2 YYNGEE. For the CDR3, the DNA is TGTGCCAGCAGCGTAGCTTTGGGACAGTCCGACAATGAGCAGTTCTTC. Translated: CASSVALGQSDNEQFF.

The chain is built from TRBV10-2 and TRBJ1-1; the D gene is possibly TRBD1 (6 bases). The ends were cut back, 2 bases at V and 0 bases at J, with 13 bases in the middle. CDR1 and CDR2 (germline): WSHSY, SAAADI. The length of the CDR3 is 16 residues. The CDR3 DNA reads TGCGCCAGCAGTGAGAGGTCAGGGGTGTTGAACACTGAAGCTTTCTTT. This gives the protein CASSERSGVLNTEAFF.

CDR3 DNA sequence: TGTGCCAGCAGTCCCATGGGCGTAGCCTCCTACAATGAGCAGTTCTTC. Its translation is CASSPMGVASYNEQFF. The chain employs TRBV7-3 and TRBJ2-1; D remains ambiguous. The CDR3 has 16 residues. From germline, CDR1 is SGHTA and CDR2 FQGTGA. Trimming took 6 bases from V and 0 from J, leaving 15 bases between them.